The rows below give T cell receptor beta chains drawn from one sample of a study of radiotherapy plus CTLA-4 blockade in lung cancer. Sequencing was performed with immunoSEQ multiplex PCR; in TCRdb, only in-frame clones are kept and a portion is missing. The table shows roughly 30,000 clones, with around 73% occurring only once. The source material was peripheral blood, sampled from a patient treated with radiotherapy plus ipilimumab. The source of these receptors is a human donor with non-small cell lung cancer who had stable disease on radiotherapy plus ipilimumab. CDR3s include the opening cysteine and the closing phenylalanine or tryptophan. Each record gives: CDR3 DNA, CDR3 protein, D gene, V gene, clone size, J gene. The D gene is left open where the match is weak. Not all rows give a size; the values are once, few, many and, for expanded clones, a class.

CDR3 DNA: TGTGCCAGCAGCTCTCTCCGGGGGGGCACCGGGGAGCTGTTTTTT
CDR3 protein: CASSSLRGGTGELFF
D gene: TRBD2
V gene: TRBV7-9
clone size: -
J gene: TRBJ2-2

CDR3 DNA: TGTGCCAGCAGCTTAACGATTGGGGAGACCCAGTACTTC
CDR3 protein: CASSLTIGETQYF
D gene: -
V gene: TRBV7-3
clone size: few
J gene: TRBJ2-5

CDR3 DNA: TGTGCCAGCAGCTTAGTAGGATCAACTATGGGAGCCACTGAAGCTTTCTTT
CDR3 protein: CASSLVGSTMGATEAFF
D gene: -
V gene: TRBV7-6
clone size: once
J gene: TRBJ1-1

CDR3 DNA: TGTGCCAGCAGTGCCCCGGGGGGTGGCACTGAAGCTTTCTTT
CDR3 protein: CASSAPGGGTEAFF
D gene: -
V gene: TRBV28
clone size: -
J gene: TRBJ1-1

CDR3 DNA: TGTGCCAGCAGCGTTGGGTTGGGGGTTGATGGCTACACCTTC
CDR3 protein: CASSVGLGVDGYTF
D gene: -
V gene: TRBV5-4
clone size: -
J gene: TRBJ1-2

CDR3 DNA: TGTGCCAGCAGTGAAGGGACAGGGGAGCCCCAGCATTTT
CDR3 protein: CASSEGTGEPQHF
D gene: TRBD1
V gene: TRBV6-1
clone size: -
J gene: TRBJ1-5

CDR3 DNA: TGTGCCAGCTCACCTACAGGGCATCCAGGGGATACGCAGTATTTT
CDR3 protein: CASSPTGHPGDTQYF
D gene: -
V gene: TRBV18
clone size: -
J gene: TRBJ2-3

CDR3 DNA: TGTGCCAGCAGTGTTCGCCCGACTAGTGCCGATCCCCGGTGGGAGACCCAGTACTTC
CDR3 protein: CASSVRPTSADPRWETQYF
D gene: -
V gene: TRBV2
clone size: -
J gene: TRBJ2-5

CDR3 DNA: TGTGCCAGCAGTGAAAACGGGGGGGGCAATCAGCCCCAGCATTTT
CDR3 protein: CASSENGGGNQPQHF
D gene: -
V gene: TRBV2
clone size: -
J gene: TRBJ1-5

CDR3 DNA: TGTGCCAGCAGCTTATTCGGGGGAGCGGAGACCCAGTACTTC
CDR3 protein: CASSLFGGAETQYF
D gene: -
V gene: TRBV7-3
clone size: once
J gene: TRBJ2-5